This T cell receptor (beta chain) was identified during a study of cytomegalovirus exposure and HLA in healthy donors. Study outcomes and limitations: Sequencing artifact likely explains a cluster of highly shared sequence variants.

CDR3 length equals 15 residues. From germline, CDR1 is LNHNV and CDR2 YYDKDF (reference sequence). A multiplex PCR was run with 60 Vbeta primers and 13 Jbeta primers. Assay: immunoSEQ multiplex PCR; the TCRdb copy retains only in-frame clones and omits some. The table shows more than 100,000 clones, with more than 80% occurring only once. About this clone itself: What it recognizes is unknown. At one end, the junction sequence differs from germline, possibly due to a read error.

The V gene is TRBV15, the J gene TRBJ2-5; TRBD1 matches 8 bases. Sequenced: PBMCs. The source of this sequence is a man aged 35 to 55 in good health and CMV-seronegative. CDR3 amino acids: CATTRTGTLQQTQYF. CDR3 DNA sequence: TGTGCCACTACGAGGACAGGGACCCTCCAACAGACCCAGTACTTC.